Only a few counts were recorded for the clone carrying this T cell receptor (beta chain). Antigen unknown. The source of the sample is a study of blood T cells in healthy people across ages. Study-level points and caveats: Expanded clonotype shifts may have been confounded, as the donors had an unknown CMV status.

Alongside a J-beta primer mix, a sample-barcoded 5' primer served in a second PCR lasting about 7 to 11 cycles. TCRdb analysed the 5' RACE reads with MiXCR anew, one entry per CDR3 protein. The sample records about 570,000 distinct CDR3 sequences, 25% to 30% being singletons. Per germline, CDR1 MNHNS and CDR2 SASEGT. The CDR3 sequence is 11 residues long. The sample providers were healthy Caucasian people from Russia, aged about 6 to 100. Per-sample yields of isolated PBMCs were at least 6 million. Total RNA amounts of at least 6 micrograms were extracted per sample. The chain employs TRBV6-1 and TRBJ2-1; D remains unclear. The DNA end lines up better with TRBJ2-7; the J call may be wrong. The TCR was taken from a woman in her seventies in good health. Material for sequencing was blood. CDR3 DNA sequence: TGTGCCAGCAGTGTAAACTACGAGCAGTACTTC. It specifies CASSVNYEQYF.